These 28 T cell receptor beta chains share one sample of origin, sequenced in a study of blood T cell repertoires in COVID-19. The protocol was immunoSEQ multiplex PCR, while the TCRdb copy is restricted to in-frame clones and leaves out a portion. The sample yields about 140,000 clones, 80% seen once. Source material: peripheral blood. Source of these receptors: a man between 65 and 85 years old who had recovered from COVID-19.

The sample holds one count of this clone. The chain joins TRBV19 to TRBJ2-2, with D possibly TRBD1 on 5 matching bases. Germline lookup yields CDR1 LNHDA and CDR2 SQIVND (reference sequence). The length of the CDR3 is 15 residues. Trimming shortened V by 3 bases and J by 6 bases, and 14 bases separated the two germline ends. CDR3 bases: TGTGCCAGTAGTATTGAGGCAGGGTTCGCCGGGGAGCTGTTTTTT. Protein sequence: CASSIEAGFAGELFF.

This chain connects TRBV6-2 or TRBV6-3 to TRBJ2-3; TRBD2 agrees at 7 bases. The CDR3 has 16 amino acids. The ends lost 2 bases at V and 2 bases at J; junction bases unmatched: 7. Germline lookup yields CDR1 MNHEY and CDR2 SVGEGT. In DNA, the CDR3 is TGTGCCAGCAGTTACCCGTCGGGAGGCGCCACAGATACGCAGTATTTT. Its translation is CASSYPSGGATDTQYF.

This clone appeared a few times. The chain is built from TRBV6-1 and TRBJ2-1; D unresolved. The CDR3 has 16 residues. The V and J ends lost 1 base and 6 bases respectively, with 16 bases between them. Germline V gene lookup returns CDR1 MNHNS and CDR2 SASEGT. The CDR3 sequence is CASSEGVRPSSNEQFF. DNA for the CDR3: TGTGCCAGCAGTGAAGGAGTCAGGCCCAGCTCCAATGAGCAGTTCTTC.

The J gene is TRBJ1-5, the V gene TRBV7-9; D remains ambiguous. The CDR3 totals 14 residues. V lost 5 bases and J 2 bases, leaving 10 bases between the germline ends. The germline CDR1 and CDR2 sequences are SEHNR and FQNEAQ (reference sequence). The CDR3 nucleotides are TGTGCCAGCAGCGGACTATTCGGCAATCAGCCCCAGCATTTT. This codes for CASSGLFGNQPQHF. Drawing the rest from reference TRBV7-9 and TRBJ1-5, the complete variable domain is DTGVSQNPRHKITKRGQNVTFRCDPISEHNRLYWYRQTLGQGPEFLTYFQNEAQLEKSRLLSDRFSAERPKGSFSTLEIQRTEQGDSAMYLCASSGLFGNQPQHFGDGTRLSIL.

The chain carries TRBV19 and TRBJ1-4; 10 positions match TRBD1. Germline V lookup: CDR1 LNHDA, CDR2 SQIVND (reference sequence). There are 14 residues in the CDR3. With 6 bases clipped from V and 7 bases from J, the junction kept 5 bases outside the gene matches. The CDR3 region is CASRLTGGGEKLFF. CDR3 nucleotides: TGTGCCAGTAGACTGACAGGGGGCGGTGAAAAACTGTTTTTT.

This chain uses TRBV28 with TRBJ2-7; 8 bases are shared with TRBD1. Germline V gene sequence: CDR1 MDHEN, CDR2 SYDVKM. V lost 6 bases to trimming and J lost 7 bases; unmatched junction nucleotides: 14. The CDR3 totals 15 residues. The CDR3 DNA is TGTGCCAGCAGCAACGCCAAGACAGGGGTGAGGGAGCAGTACTTC. It codes for CASSNAKTGVREQYF.

This clone was recorded a few times. This rearrangement joins TRBV5-1 to TRBJ1-2; TRBD1 might be the D (5 bases). The V end lost 5 bases, the J end lost 7 bases, and 12 bases lay between the germline ends. Germline values: CDR1 SGHRS, CDR2 YFSETQ. CDR3 length: 12 amino acids. This CDR3 is CASSSQGTGYTF. CDR3 in DNA: TGCGCCAGCAGTTCGCAGGGTACTGGCTACACCTTC.

V and J are TRBV3-1 (or the pseudogene TRBV3-2) and TRBJ2-3, with 7 bases identical to TRBD2. The CDR3 runs to 16 residues. The trim removed 3 bases at V and 2 bases at J, leaving 8 bases unmatched. CDR1 and CDR2 (germline): LGHDT, YNNKEL (reference sequence). The CDR3 DNA is TGTGCCAGCAGCCACCAGGACGGGAGGTTCACAGATACGCAGTATTTT. The encoded protein is CASSHQDGRFTDTQYF.

The chain recombines TRBV7-2 with TRBJ2-3, with a possible D match to TRBD2 (6 bases). Trimming stripped 6 bases from V and 6 bases from J, with 7 bases between. The germline V gene has CDR1 SGHTA and CDR2 FQGNSA. There are 11 residues in the CDR3. DNA for the CDR3: TGTGCCAGCAGAGGGAGGGATACGCAGTATTTT. Its translation: CASRGRDTQYF.

The rearrangement links TRBV5-6 to TRBJ2-7; TRBD2 aligns across 7 bases. With V trimmed by 4 bases and J by 2 bases, 6 bases remained unmatched. The CDR3 is 14 residues long. CDR1 is SGHDT and CDR2 is YYEEEE in the germline V gene. The CDR3 DNA reads as TGTGCCAGCAGCCCGGGGGGAGCAGCCTACGAGCAGTACTTC. Translation gives CASSPGGAAYEQYF.

The chain has TRBV6-1 and TRBJ2-7, with 9 bases aligning to TRBD1. The CDR3 is 15 residues long. V shed 2 bases and J 3 bases; nucleotides not matched to a gene: 5. Germline CDR1 reads MNHNS; CDR2 reads SASEGT. CDR3 region: CASSEYGTGFYEQYF. CDR3 DNA sequence: TGTGCCAGCAGTGAATATGGGACAGGGTTCTACGAGCAGTACTTC.

This sequence joins TRBV10-3 and TRBJ1-1; the D gene is possibly TRBD1 (5 bases). Germline CDR1 reads ENHRY; CDR2 reads SYGVKD. The V end lost 4 bases, the J end lost 7 bases, and 7 bases lay between the germline ends. This CDR3 has 11 amino acids. The CDR3 sequence: CAISAGGEAFF. The CDR3 region has the DNA TGTGCCATCAGTGCGGGGGGTGAAGCTTTCTTT.

The rearrangement joins TRBV28 to TRBJ2-6; D is unclear. Trimming took off 11 bases at V and 8 bases at J, with 13 bases between the two ends. CDR3 size: 12 residues. CDR1 and CDR2 (germline): MDHEN, SYDVKM. CDR3 protein: CACGPISNVLTF. The DNA for the CDR3 is TGTGCCTGTGGCCCAATTTCCAACGTCCTGACTTTC.

The DNA of the CDR3 is TGTGCCAGCACAGGGGGGGACTACGAGCAGTACTTC. Translation gives CASTGGDYEQYF. V gene TRBV7-9 combines with J gene TRBJ2-7, with D perhaps being TRBD1 or TRBD2 (7 bases each). CDR1 is SEHNR and CDR2 is FQNEAQ in the germline V gene (reference sequence). This CDR3 has 12 amino acids. Trimming stripped 7 bases from V and 3 bases from J, with 10 bases between.

CDR3 loop: CASSRGTGRLTPEAFF. CDR3 DNA sequence: TGTGCCAGCAGCAGGGGGACAGGGAGACTAACGCCTGAAGCTTTCTTT. The J gene is TRBJ1-1, the V gene TRBV7-2, with TRBD1 identical over 9 bases. Germline trimming cut 5 bases from V and 6 bases from J; bases unmatched to any gene: 13. The germline V gene has CDR1 SGHTA and CDR2 FQGNSA. The CDR3 is 16 amino acids. The entire variable domain, with the rest obtained from reference TRBV7-2 and TRBJ1-1, is as follows: GAGVSQSPSNKVTEKGKDVELRCDPISGHTALYWYRQSLGQGLEFLIYFQGNSAPDKSGLPSDRFSAERTGGSVSTLTIQRTQQEDSAVYLCASSRGTGRLTPEAFFGQGTRLTVV.

The J gene is TRBJ1-5, the V gene TRBV19; 8 nucleotides line up with TRBD1. V lost 6 bases, J lost 0 bases, and 10 bases stayed unmatched. Germline V gives CDR1 LNHDA, CDR2 SQIVND (reference sequence). The CDR3 is 17 residues long. The CDR3 region is CASSPTGETYSNQPQHF. CDR3 sequence (DNA): TGTGCCAGTAGCCCGACAGGGGAAACATATAGCAATCAGCCCCAGCATTTT.

The chain carries TRBV15 and TRBJ2-2; 7 bases align to TRBD1. This CDR3 has 15 residues. The V and J ends lost 4 bases and 1 base, in that order; junction bases with no gene match: 3. The germline gives CDR1 LNHNV, CDR2 YYDKDF (reference sequence). For the CDR3, the DNA is TGTGCCACCAGCATTACAGGGGAGAACACCGGGGAGCTGTTTTTT. Translating gives CATSITGENTGELFF. Supplemented by reference TRBV15 and TRBJ2-2, the full variable domain reads DAMVIQNPRYQVTQFGKPVTLSCSQTLNHNVMYWYQQKSSQAPKLLFHYYDKDFNNEADTPDNFQSRRPNTSFCFLDIRSPGLGDTAMYLCATSITGENTGELFFGEGSRLTVL.

The chain couples TRBV7-2 to TRBJ2-1; the match to TRBD2 covers 9 bases. CDR3 length: 15 amino acids. After removal of 4 bases from V and 10 bases from J, the junction contained 11 bases not matched to a gene. Germline CDR1 is SGHTA and CDR2 is FQGNSA. Written as DNA, the CDR3 is TGTGCCAGCAGCTCCGGACTAGCGTCTTATAGGGAGCAGTTCTTC. Translation gives CASSSGLASYREQFF.

The rearrangement uses TRBV12-3 or TRBV12-4 and TRBJ2-1; TRBD2 matches at 11 bases. This CDR3 comprises 12 residues. Unmatched junction bases numbered 4, after V lost 7 bases and J lost 11 bases. CDR3: CASTGTSGKQFF. In DNA, the CDR3 is TGTGCCAGCACCGGGACTAGCGGAAAGCAGTTCTTC.

The chain carries TRBV3-1 (or the pseudogene TRBV3-2) and TRBJ2-3; 12 bases are a match to TRBD2. V was pared by 0 bases and J by 6 bases, with 10 bases of the junction left unmatched. There are 18 residues in the CDR3. In germline, CDR1 is LGHDT, CDR2 YNNKEL (reference sequence). DNA of the CDR3: TGTGCCAGCAGCCAAGAAATCCCTAGCGGGAGGGCCGGGGATACGCAGTATTTT. Translation: CASSQEIPSGRAGDTQYF.

This chain connects TRBV18 to TRBJ2-7, with 7 bases matching TRBD1. Germline CDR1 is KGHSH and CDR2 is LQKENI. Germline trimming cut 3 bases from V and 1 base from J; bases unmatched to any gene: 12. This CDR3 is built from 17 residues. The DNA of the CDR3 is TGTGCCAGCTCACCCCCGACAGGGAACCTTAATTCCTACGAGCAGTACTTC. Translating it yields CASSPPTGNLNSYEQYF.

The rearrangement links TRBV19 to TRBJ1-5, with 7 bases matching TRBD1. This CDR3 has 16 residues. The V gene's germline CDR1 is LNHDA and CDR2 SQIVND (reference sequence). Losses at the gene ends were 7 bases for V and 0 bases for J; bases not matched to a gene: 9. In DNA form, the CDR3 reads TGTGCCAGTACGGATGCCGGGACAGCTAGCAATCAGCCCCAGCATTTT. This encodes CASTDAGTASNQPQHF.

CDR3 sequence: CAISESFVTAGRETQYF. The CDR3 nucleotides read TGTGCCATCAGTGAGTCGTTTGTTACAGCGGGGAGAGAGACCCAGTACTTC. The J gene is TRBJ2-5, the V gene TRBV10-3, with 7 bases matching TRBD2. Germline CDR1 reads ENHRY; CDR2 reads SYGVKD. This CDR3 comprises 17 residues. V lost 0 bases and J lost 4; bases outside the gene matches: 11.

The gene calls are TRBV5-4 and TRBJ2-7; possible D gene TRBD2, 6 bases. Germline CDR1 SGHNT, CDR2 YYREEE (reference sequence). V lost 3 bases and J lost 2, with 12 bases in between. The CDR3 has 14 residues. The CDR3 sequence is CASSSRDSPYEQYF. CDR3 sequence (DNA): TGTGCCAGCAGCTCTCGGGACTCCCCCTACGAGCAGTACTTC.

The chain combines TRBV7-7 with TRBJ2-5, with D possibly being TRBD1 (5 bases). Germline lookup yields CDR1 SSHAT and CDR2 FNYEAQ (reference sequence). This CDR3 is 14 amino acids long. With 4 bases removed from V and 3 bases from J, the gap between germline ends came to 12 bases. This CDR3 reads CASSSLGREETQYF. CDR3 DNA: TGTGCCAGCAGCTCCTTGGGCAGGGAAGAGACCCAGTACTTC.

The table lists this clone with a few counts. The rearrangement uses TRBV19 and TRBJ1-1; the match to TRBD1 covers 11 bases. Germline-derived CDR1 and CDR2 are LNHDA and SQIVND (reference sequence). The trim removed 5 bases at V and 5 bases at J, leaving 10 bases unmatched. The CDR3 runs 16 residues. The CDR3 region is CASSPLDRGQETEAFF. CDR3 coding DNA: TGTGCCAGTAGTCCCTTGGACAGGGGGCAGGAAACTGAAGCTTTCTTT.

The V gene is TRBV27, the J gene TRBJ2-7, with a tentative D call TRBD2 (6 bases). CDR3 length: 10 amino acids. Germline values: CDR1 MNHEY, CDR2 SMNVEV (reference sequence). Between the trimmed V and J ends, which lost 6 bases and 6 bases, there was a span of 6 bases. The CDR3 region has the DNA TGTGCCAGCAGGGGGGGCGAGCAGTACTTC. Its protein product is CASRGGEQYF.

The rearrangement joins TRBV7-6 to TRBJ2-3, with 9 bases matching TRBD2. This CDR3 has 15 residues. The junction had 7 bases not matched to a gene; V was cut back by 5 bases and J by 4 bases. CDR1 is SGHVS and CDR2 is FNYEAQ in the germline V gene. The CDR3 is CASSPVAGAPDTQYF. CDR3 coding DNA: TGTGCCAGCAGCCCGGTAGCGGGAGCCCCAGATACGCAGTATTTT.